This passage covers 32 T cell receptor beta chains from one sample sequenced in a study of cytomegalovirus exposure and HLA in healthy donors. The PCR ran on 60 Vbeta and 13 Jbeta primers. Profiled with immunoSEQ multiplex PCR; TCRdb holds only in-frame clones, not every one. The repertoire holds roughly 200,000 clones, approximately 85% seen once, with about 2% in the top ten. Sequenced material: PBMCs. All receptors derive from a woman in her forties or fifties in good health and CMV-seronegative.

The chain carries TRBV7-2 and TRBJ2-2; TRBD1 matches at 8 bases. This CDR3 comprises 16 residues. In germline, CDR1 is SGHTA, CDR2 FQGNSA. V shed 6 bases and J 7 bases; nucleotides not matched to a gene: 13. The CDR3, as DNA: TGTGCCAGCAGGTGGACCCGACAGGGGAGCGACGGGGAGCTGTTTTTT. It specifies CASRWTRQGSDGELFF.

The chain uses TRBV28 and TRBJ2-1; TRBD2 aligns across 11 bases. Germline V gives CDR1 MDHEN, CDR2 SYDVKM. The V gene end was trimmed by 3 bases and the J gene end by 6 bases; junction bases not matched to a gene: 4. The CDR3 totals 15 residues. The CDR3 spells CASSLSGTSGNEQFF. The DNA of the CDR3 is TGTGCCAGCAGTTTGTCAGGGACTAGCGGCAATGAGCAGTTCTTC.

This clone appeared once. J is TRBJ2-5 and V is TRBV5-1, with 7 positions matching TRBD2. This CDR3 is 14 amino acids long. Germline V gene sequence: CDR1 SGHRS, CDR2 YFSETQ. Germline trimming cut 3 bases from V and 5 bases from J; bases unmatched to any gene: 7. The DNA of the CDR3 is TGCGCCAGCAGCTCCAGGACTAGAACGGAGACCCAGTACTTC. Protein sequence: CASSSRTRTETQYF. Filled out from reference TRBV5-1 and TRBJ2-5, the complete variable domain reads KAGVTQTPRYLIKTRGQQVTLSCSPISGHRSVSWYQQTPGQGLQFLFEYFSETQRNKGNFPGRFSGRQFSNSRSEMNVSTLELGDSALYLCASSSRTRTETQYFGPGTRLLVL.

The chain is built from TRBV7-6 and TRBJ2-2; 10 bases agree with TRBD2. V lost 3 bases and J lost 5; bases outside the gene matches: 21. Germline-derived CDR1 and CDR2 are SGHVS and FNYEAQ. CDR3 length equals 21 residues. In DNA form, the CDR3 reads TGTGCCAGCAGCTTTATAACCCCATGGGCCCCTAGCGGGAGATTTACCGGGGAGCTGTTTTTT. This translates into CASSFITPWAPSGRFTGELFF.

The V call is TRBV7-8, the J call TRBJ2-1, with TRBD2 matching 10 bases. This CDR3 spans 18 amino acids. CDR1 SGHVS and CDR2 FQNEAQ come from the germline V gene. V was pared by 7 bases and J by 0 bases, with 12 bases of the junction left unmatched. The CDR3 DNA reads as TGTGCCAGCACCACATCCGGACTAGCGGCCTCCTCCTACAATGAGCAGTTCTTC. It specifies CASTTSGLAASSYNEQFF.

V gene TRBV11-3 combines with J gene TRBJ2-1; TRBD2 aligns across 10 bases. The CDR3 is 18 amino acids. Germline V gene data show CDR1 as SGHNT and CDR2 as YENEEA. The J segment lost 5 bases and the V segment lost 5 bases, leaving 15 bases of the junction unmatched. The CDR3 DNA reads TGTGCCAGCAGCCATCCGGGCGGGCTAGCGGGAGATAACAATGAGCAGTTCTTC. The encoded protein is CASSHPGGLAGDNNEQFF.

This clone was detected only a few times. The rearrangement joins TRBV6-5 to TRBJ2-7; 8 nucleotides match TRBD2. The CDR3 totals 14 residues. Germline trimming cut 2 bases from V and 7 bases from J; bases unmatched to any gene: 7. CDR1 and CDR2 (germline): MNHEY, SVGAGI. CDR3 residues: CASSYRREAKEQYF. The CDR3 bases are TGTGCCAGCAGTTACAGGCGGGAGGCTAAGGAGCAGTACTTC.

CDR3 amino acids: CASSSTAGNEKLFF. CDR3 nucleotides: TGTGCCAGCAGTTCGACAGCGGGAAATGAAAAACTGTTTTTT. The chain combines TRBV6-5 with TRBJ1-4; possibly TRBD1 for D (5 bases). The CDR3 loop spans 14 amino acids. Germline V gene data show CDR1 as MNHEY and CDR2 as SVGAGI. Trimming left V 4 bases short and J 5 bases short, with 11 bases between.

This clone was seen only a few times. V usage is TRBV6-5 and J usage is TRBJ2-1; tentatively, D is TRBD2 (6 bases). The CDR3 has 12 residues. CDR1 and CDR2 (germline): MNHEY, SVGAGI. V lost 10 bases to trimming and J lost 4 bases, with 11 bases between them. CDR3 protein: CATRDLYNEQFF. Here the CDR3 DNA reads TGTGCCACCCGGGACTTATACAATGAGCAGTTCTTC.

This rearrangement joins TRBV5-1 to TRBJ2-3; 7 nucleotides agree with TRBD2. Germline V gives CDR1 SGHRS, CDR2 YFSETQ. There are 15 residues in the CDR3. J gave up 0 bases and V 7 bases, and 8 bases lay outside the gene matches. CDR3 sequence (DNA): TGCGCCAGCTGGGAGGGTAGCGGAAGCACAGATACGCAGTATTTT. It translates to CASWEGSGSTDTQYF. Together with reference TRBV5-1 and TRBJ2-3, the CDR3 gives the full variable domain: KAGVTQTPRYLIKTRGQQVTLSCSPISGHRSVSWYQQTPGQGLQFLFEYFSETQRNKGNFPGRFSGRQFSNSRSEMNVSTLELGDSALYLCASWEGSGSTDTQYFGPGTRLTVL.

For the CDR3, the DNA is TGTGCCAGCAGCCCGGACACCCTGAACACCGGGGAGCTGTTTTTT. Protein product: CASSPDTLNTGELFF. The chain carries TRBV7-2 and TRBJ2-2, with a tentative D call TRBD1 (5 bases). Trimming took 5 bases from V and 1 from J, leaving 11 bases between them. Germline V lookup: CDR1 SGHTA, CDR2 FQGNSA. The CDR3 is 15 residues long.

This clone has a handful of counts. This rearrangement joins TRBV10-3 to TRBJ1-5; D is unclear. The CDR3 is made up of 12 amino acids. V lost 8 bases, J lost 2 bases, and 7 bases lay in between. From germline, CDR1 is ENHRY and CDR2 SYGVKD. CDR3 DNA: TGTGCCATCGGCGGAGGCAATCAGCCCCAGCATTTT. Translated, it gives CAIGGGNQPQHF.

CDR3 DNA sequence: TGTGCCAGCTTCTCTCCAGCCAAAAACATTCAGTACTTC. Protein product: CASFSPAKNIQYF. The rearrangement links TRBV2 to TRBJ2-4; D uncertain. With 8 bases removed from V and 0 bases from J, the gap between germline ends came to 8 bases. The germline gives CDR1 SNHLY, CDR2 FYNNEI. This CDR3 region has 13 residues.

The chain recombines TRBV27 with TRBJ2-5; TRBD1 matches at 8 bases. Trimming cost V 2 bases and J 3 bases; bases outside gene matches: 11. Germline assignment: CDR1 MNHEY and CDR2 SMNVEV (reference sequence). The CDR3 is 17 amino acids. CDR3 nucleotide sequence: TGTGCCAGCAGTTTACTTGGGACAGGCAATGTCAAAGAGACCCAGTACTTC. Amino acids: CASSLLGTGNVKETQYF.

The gene calls are TRBV27 and TRBJ1-5, with D unclear. V was cut by 1 base and J by 9 bases, with 10 bases left in between. The CDR3 covers 13 residues. Germline V gene sequence: CDR1 MNHEY, CDR2 SMNVEV (reference sequence). The CDR3 loop is CASSLYIYSPQHF. The CDR3 bases are TGTGCCAGCAGTTTATATATATATTCGCCCCAGCATTTT.

This clone turned up a few times. The CDR3 sequence is CASSSGYDQPQHF. CDR3 nucleotides: TGTGCCAGCAGTTCAGGGTATGATCAGCCCCAGCATTTT. The gene calls are TRBV27 and TRBJ1-5; D might be TRBD1 (5 bases). CDR1 is MNHEY and CDR2 is SMNVEV in the germline V gene (reference sequence). The CDR3 extends over 13 amino acids. The V end was cut by 4 bases, the J end by 5 bases, with 9 bases between.

On this clone: At the DNA level, this CDR3 is encoded by other sequences in the same sample as well. The CDR3: CASSFTGGGTEAFF. The DNA of the CDR3 is TGTGCCAGCAGCTTTACAGGGGGGGGGACTGAAGCTTTCTTT. This rearrangement joins TRBV11-2 to TRBJ1-1, with 8 positions matching TRBD1. Trimming at V came to 3 bases and at J to 5 bases, leaving 5 bases not matched to a gene. The CDR3 is made up of 14 amino acids. Germline CDR1 is SGHAT and CDR2 is FQNNGV.

The genes are TRBV15 and TRBJ2-2; D unclear. The CDR3 is 18 residues long. The V gene's germline CDR1 is LNHNV and CDR2 YYDKDF (reference sequence). V was trimmed by 0 bases and J by 4 bases, leaving 18 bases between them. The CDR3 coding sequence is TGTGCCACCAGCAGAGATAAGAGGAAACCTTCGGGCACCGGGGAGCTGTTTTTT. This translates into CATSRDKRKPSGTGELFF.

V and J are TRBV6-5 and TRBJ1-2; TRBD1 matches 7 bases. V gave up 2 bases and J gave up 6 bases; unmatched junction bases: 3. Germline V gives CDR1 MNHEY, CDR2 SVGAGI. The CDR3 has 13 amino acids. The CDR3 DNA sequence: TGTGCCAGCAGTTACGGACAGGACGATGGCTACACCTTC. Translation gives CASSYGQDDGYTF.

The rearrangement links TRBV30 to TRBJ2-2; D is unresolved. Trimming stripped 6 bases from V and 2 bases from J, with 7 bases between. Germline V gives CDR1 GTSNPN, CDR2 SVGIG (reference sequence). This CDR3 is 12 amino acids long. CDR3: CACISNTGELFF. The CDR3 region has the DNA TGTGCCTGTATTTCTAACACCGGGGAGCTGTTTTTT. The complete variable domain, with remaining parts taken from reference TRBV30 and TRBJ2-2, reads SQTIHQWPATLVQPVGSPLSLECTVEGTSNPNLYWYRQAAGRGLQLLFYSVGIGQISSEVPQNLSASRPQDRQFILSSKKLLLSDSGFYLCACISNTGELFFGEGSRLTVL.

J is TRBJ2-6 and V is TRBV4-1; a possible D gene is TRBD2 (6 bases). This CDR3 comprises 21 residues. Trimming removed 0 bases at V and 11 bases at J, with 32 bases between. The germline V gene encodes CDR1 MGHRA and CDR2 YSYEKL. CDR3 sequence reads: CASSQDAVEGYSVSGVYVLTF. The CDR3 DNA follows: TGCGCCAGCAGCCAAGACGCCGTGGAGGGGTACTCCGTCTCTGGGGTTTACGTCCTGACTTTC.

This rearrangement joins TRBV6-5 to TRBJ1-2; 7 bases agree with TRBD1. CDR1 is MNHEY and CDR2 is SVGAGI in the germline V gene. CDR3 length equals 14 residues. Unmatched junction bases numbered 2, after V lost 2 bases and J lost 2 bases. The chain's CDR3 is CASSYGQENYGYTF. CDR3 nucleotides: TGTGCCAGCAGTTACGGACAGGAAAACTATGGCTACACCTTC.

This clone was counted once. The chain combines TRBV2 with TRBJ1-1, with D perhaps TRBD1 (6 bases). The CDR3 is made up of 13 amino acids. V lost 7 bases, J lost 3 bases, and 12 bases lay in between. The V gene's germline CDR1 is SNHLY and CDR2 FYNNEI. This CDR3 reads CASNLQGHTEAFF. Written as DNA, the CDR3 is TGTGCCAGCAACCTACAGGGACACACTGAAGCTTTCTTT.

The gene calls are TRBV4-1 and TRBJ1-1; 8 positions agree with TRBD1. The V segment lost 1 base and the J segment 3 bases; nucleotides outside the gene matches: 4. The CDR3 has 15 residues. CDR1 and CDR2 from the germline V gene are MGHRA and YSYEKL. The CDR3 here is CASSQAGTGDTEAFF. DNA for the CDR3: TGCGCCAGCAGCCAAGCCGGGACAGGCGACACTGAAGCTTTCTTT.

The chain carries TRBV6-5 and TRBJ2-7; TRBD2 matches 11 bases. Trimming cost V 6 bases and J 2 bases; bases outside gene matches: 3. The germline V gene has CDR1 MNHEY and CDR2 SVGAGI. The CDR3 runs 14 residues. CDR3 in DNA: TGTGCCAGCAGGATAGCGGGAGGGCCCTACGAGCAGTACTTC. It is translated as CASRIAGGPYEQYF.

The chain carries TRBV28 and TRBJ1-6, with 7 nucleotides matching TRBD1. The V segment lost 5 bases and the J segment 7 bases; nucleotides outside the gene matches: 5. This CDR3 region has 14 residues. Germline-derived CDR1 and CDR2 are MDHEN and SYDVKM. The CDR3 here is CASSRDSSNSPLHF. In DNA, the CDR3 is TGTGCCAGCAGTCGGGACAGCTCAAATTCACCCCTCCACTTT.

The CDR3 reads CASSLPLTSFSPYF. CDR3 nucleotide sequence: TGTGCCAGCAGTTTACCCCTGACTAGTTTTTCCCCGTACTTC. This chain links TRBV28 with TRBJ2-7; tentatively, D is TRBD2 (6 bases). Germline V lookup: CDR1 MDHEN, CDR2 SYDVKM. This CDR3 has 14 residues. The V gene lost 2 bases and the J gene lost 12 bases, with 20 bases spanning the gap.

This chain joins TRBV5-1 and TRBJ1-1, with TRBD1 identical over 7 bases. V lost 4 bases and J lost 1; bases outside the gene matches: 4. The length of the CDR3 is 14 residues. The V gene's germline CDR1 is SGHRS and CDR2 YFSETQ. In DNA, the CDR3 is TGCGCCAGCAGCCGACAGGGAACGAACACTGAAGCTTTCTTT. This translates into CASSRQGTNTEAFF. Together with reference TRBV5-1 and TRBJ1-1, the CDR3 gives the full variable domain: KAGVTQTPRYLIKTRGQQVTLSCSPISGHRSVSWYQQTPGQGLQFLFEYFSETQRNKGNFPGRFSGRQFSNSRSEMNVSTLELGDSALYLCASSRQGTNTEAFFGQGTRLTVV.

The V and J genes are TRBV2 and TRBJ2-2; D remains ambiguous. The CDR3 has 16 residues. The V end was cut by 3 bases, the J end by 4 bases, with 15 bases between. The germline V gene encodes CDR1 SNHLY and CDR2 FYNNEI. CDR3 amino acids: CASSDIEPGATGELFF. The CDR3 nucleotides read TGTGCCAGCAGTGATATAGAGCCCGGAGCCACCGGGGAGCTGTTTTTT.

The gene calls are TRBV28 and TRBJ2-1; 10 bases fit TRBD2. This CDR3 comprises 20 residues. V lost 7 bases to trimming and J lost 4 bases; unmatched junction nucleotides: 22. Germline V gives CDR1 MDHEN, CDR2 SYDVKM. Here the CDR3 reads CASIRKGLAEGAVWYNEQFF. The CDR3 DNA is TGTGCCAGCATTAGGAAAGGACTAGCGGAAGGAGCGGTCTGGTACAATGAGCAGTTCTTC.

CDR3 DNA sequence: TGTGCCAGCAGCTTTACTCCGGGGAGCTCCTACGAGCAGTACTTC. Amino acid sequence: CASSFTPGSSYEQYF. The V call is TRBV11-2, the J call TRBJ2-7, with D possibly matching TRBD2 (5 bases). This CDR3 spans 15 amino acids. CDR1 is SGHAT and CDR2 is FQNNGV in the germline V gene. The V gene lost 3 bases and the J gene lost 0 bases, with 12 bases spanning the gap.

Comment on this clone: Other DNA sequences of this sample code for an identical CDR3. This sequence joins TRBV28 and TRBJ2-7; D is perhaps TRBD1 (5 bases). CDR1 and CDR2 from the germline V gene are MDHEN and SYDVKM. V was pared by 2 bases and J by 2 bases, with 7 bases between. CDR3 length equals 13 residues. CDR3 nucleotides: TGTGCCAGCAGTTTACAGGGCCCCTACGAGCAGTACTTC. It encodes CASSLQGPYEQYF. Variable domain in full (rest from reference TRBV28 and TRBJ2-7): DVKVTQSSRYLVKRTGEKVFLECVQDMDHENMFWYRQDPGLGLRLIYFSYDVKMKEKGDIPEGYSVSREKKERFSLILESASTNQTSMYLCASSLQGPYEQYFGPGTRLTVT.